This entry features one T cell receptor beta chain sequence. Preparation of the TCRbeta library involved a method that used unique molecular identifiers. TCRdb recomputed calls from the PCR reads with MiXCR, one row per CDR3 protein. The sample carries a few hundred thousand distinct CDR3 sequences, 8.5% to 10% recorded once. This entry comes from a study of T-cell reconstitution after alpha-beta-depleted transplantation in children. Germline trimming cut 4 bases from V and 2 bases from J; bases unmatched to any gene: 4. Germline V gene lookup returns CDR1 SGHRS and CDR2 YFSETQ. This CDR3 is built from 15 residues.

This TCR was recovered from a human donor who donated a stem cell graft to a child with acute lymphoblastic leukemia. The sample here was PBMCs from the stem cell graft donor, taken from the stem cell graft. The rearrangement uses TRBV5-1 and TRBJ2-1; TRBD1 matches 9 bases. CDR3 residues: CASSLRQGAYNEQFF. The CDR3 DNA follows: TGCGCCAGCAGCCTACGACAGGGGGCCTACAATGAGCAGTTCTTC.